These 13 T cell receptor beta chains originate from one sample sequenced in a study of cytomegalovirus exposure and HLA in healthy donors. Profiling relied on immunoSEQ multiplex PCR, and the TCRdb table lists in-frame clones only, not all of them. Of more than 200,000 clones detected, less than 95% appear once; the ten largest clones hold 3.1%. Material: PBMCs. All receptors come from a woman in her 30s in good health and CMV-seronegative.

The chain's CDR3 is CASSPEGGSYEQYF. CDR3 sequence (DNA): TGTGCCAGCAGCCCGGAGGGGGGATCCTACGAGCAGTACTTC. The chain combines TRBV7-2 with TRBJ2-7, with D possibly called TRBD1 or TRBD2 (6 bases each). The CDR3 runs to 14 residues. Germline loops: CDR1 SGHTA, CDR2 FQGNSA. V was trimmed by 5 bases and J by 1 base, leaving 12 bases between them.

J is TRBJ2-3 and V is TRBV29-1; TRBD2 agrees at 8 bases. Germline-derived CDR1 and CDR2 are SQVTM and ANQGSEA. The CDR3 runs to 14 residues. V lost 3 bases and J lost 5; bases outside the gene matches: 7. This chain's CDR3 is CSVDGREVVDTQYF. CDR3 bases: TGCAGCGTTGACGGGCGGGAGGTGGTAGATACGCAGTATTTT.

The chain couples TRBV27 to TRBJ2-3, with a possible D match to TRBD1 (6 bases). This CDR3 has 14 amino acids. The germline V gene has CDR1 MNHEY and CDR2 SMNVEV (reference sequence). V dropped 7 bases and J dropped 2 bases, with 13 bases sitting between them. The CDR3 DNA reads as TGTGCCAGCAAAGCAGGGGTCACCACAGATACGCAGTATTTT. As protein: CASKAGVTTDTQYF.

This sequence joins TRBV27 and TRBJ2-1; D gene uncertain. The V gene lost 3 bases and the J gene lost 0 bases, with 9 bases spanning the gap. The CDR3 loop spans 15 amino acids. Germline CDR1 and CDR2: MNHEY and SMNVEV (reference sequence). The DNA for the CDR3 is TGTGCCAGCAGTTTGGATTCAAGCTCCTACAATGAGCAGTTCTTC. As protein: CASSLDSSSYNEQFF.

The CDR3: CASSSGQDYGYTF. As DNA, the CDR3 is TGTGCCAGCAGCTCGGGACAGGACTATGGCTACACCTTC. V is TRBV7-6 and J is TRBJ1-2, with 8 nucleotides matching TRBD1. The CDR3 contains 13 residues. The germline V gene has CDR1 SGHVS and CDR2 FNYEAQ. V shed 4 bases, J shed 3 bases, and the junction held 1 base outside the gene matches.

This chain joins TRBV5-1 and TRBJ2-7; TRBD2 is a possible D gene (6 bases). The CDR3 sequence is 15 residues long. Per germline, CDR1 SGHRS and CDR2 YFSETQ. V lost 3 bases and J 5 bases, leaving 18 bases between the germline ends. CDR3 DNA sequence: TGCGCCAGCAGCTACTCCACTAGCTATGCGGACGAGCAGTACTTC. It codes for CASSYSTSYADEQYF.

V is TRBV6-5 and J is TRBJ2-1; no clear D. The germline V gene has CDR1 MNHEY and CDR2 SVGAGI. This CDR3 is 13 amino acids long. V was trimmed by 7 bases and J by 5 bases, leaving 12 bases between them. The CDR3 region has the DNA TGTGCCAGCACCCGGAGTGCACACAATGAGCAGTTCTTC. Translated: CASTRSAHNEQFF.

This chain joins TRBV6-5 and TRBJ2-7, with unresolved D. CDR1 and CDR2 (germline): MNHEY, SVGAGI. This CDR3 contains 10 residues. Between the trimmed V and J ends, which lost 3 bases and 4 bases, there was a span of 1 base. The CDR3 here is CASSYYEQYF. CDR3 bases: TGTGCCAGCAGTTATTACGAGCAGTACTTC.

The V call is TRBV9, the J call TRBJ1-4, with TRBD1 as a possible D gene (6 bases). V lost 4 bases to trimming and J lost 6 bases, with 13 bases between them. In germline, CDR1 is SGDLS, CDR2 YYNGEE. There are 14 residues in the CDR3. This chain's CDR3 is CASSLRQADEKLFF. CDR3 nucleotides: TGTGCCAGCAGCCTGCGACAGGCGGATGAAAAACTGTTTTTT. The full variable domain, rest sourced from reference TRBV9 and TRBJ1-4, is DSGVTQTPKHLITATGQRVTLRCSPRSGDLSVYWYQQSLDQGLQFLIQYYNGEERAKGNILERFSAQQFPDLHSELNLSSLELGDSALYFCASSLRQADEKLFFGSGTQLSVL.

The chain employs TRBV5-8 and TRBJ2-3; D is possibly TRBD2 (6 bases). V dropped 1 base and J dropped 5 bases, with 8 bases sitting between them. This CDR3 contains 13 residues. CDR1 SGHTS and CDR2 YDEGEE come from the germline V gene. The CDR3 spells CASSLWRGDTQYF. Written as DNA, the CDR3 is TGTGCCAGCAGCTTGTGGCGGGGAGATACGCAGTATTTT.

The rearrangement uses TRBV9 and TRBJ2-1; a possible D gene is TRBD2 (6 bases). CDR3 length: 13 residues. Looked up from germline, CDR1 is SGDLS and CDR2 is YYNGEE. Trimming cost V 4 bases and J 10 bases, with 15 bases left between them. CDR3 residues: CASSPRGGNEQFF. In DNA form, the CDR3 reads TGTGCCAGCAGCCCCCGGGGCGGGAACGAGCAGTTCTTC.

The chain recombines TRBV7-9 with TRBJ2-1; TRBD2 is a possible D gene (5 bases). Trimming left V 4 bases short and J 0 bases short, with 13 bases between. Germline CDR1 is SEHNR and CDR2 is FQNEAQ (reference sequence). The CDR3 sequence is 16 residues long. CDR3 protein: CASSSTRLSSYNEQFF. For the CDR3, the DNA is TGTGCCAGCAGCTCAACCCGACTAAGCTCCTACAATGAGCAGTTCTTC.

CDR3 in DNA: TGCAGTGCTAGTCGAAATGAAAAACTGTTTTTT. Translation gives CSASRNEKLFF. The rearrangement links TRBV20-1 to TRBJ1-4; D ambiguous. V lost 3 bases to trimming and J lost 5 bases, with 4 bases between them. The CDR3 extends over 11 amino acids. The V gene's germline CDR1 is DFQATT and CDR2 SNEGSKA (reference sequence).